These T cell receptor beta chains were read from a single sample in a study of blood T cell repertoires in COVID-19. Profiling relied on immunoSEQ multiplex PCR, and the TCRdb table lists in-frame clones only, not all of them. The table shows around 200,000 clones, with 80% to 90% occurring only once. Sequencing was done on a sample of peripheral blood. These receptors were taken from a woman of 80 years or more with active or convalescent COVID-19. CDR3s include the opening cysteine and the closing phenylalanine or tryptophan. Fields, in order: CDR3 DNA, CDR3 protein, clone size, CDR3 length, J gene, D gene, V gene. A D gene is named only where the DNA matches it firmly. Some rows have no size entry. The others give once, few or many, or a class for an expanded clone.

DNA: TGTGCCAGCAGCGATCCCTACTCTGGAAACACCATATATTTT
CDR3: CASSDPYSGNTIYF
size: few
length: 14
J: TRBJ1-3
D: -
V: TRBV13

DNA: TGTGCCAGCAGCCCGGGACTAGCGGGAGGGCATGAGACCCAGTACTTC
CDR3: CASSPGLAGGHETQYF
size: -
length: 16
J: TRBJ2-5
D: TRBD2
V: TRBV9

DNA: TGTGCCAGCAGGTCGGGCACCGGGGAGCTGTTTTTT
CDR3: CASRSGTGELFF
size: -
length: 12
J: TRBJ2-2
D: -
V: TRBV3-1/TRBV3-2

DNA: TGTGCCAGCAGTTATGGGGGGACAGGGTACTACGAGCAGTACTTC
CDR3: CASSYGGTGYYEQYF
size: -
length: 15
J: TRBJ2-7
D: TRBD1
V: TRBV6-5

DNA: TGTGCCAGCAGTATCGGATCGCAGGGGCGAACCTACGAGCAGTACTTC
CDR3: CASSIGSQGRTYEQYF
size: -
length: 16
J: TRBJ2-7
D: -
V: TRBV6-6

DNA: TGTGCCAGCAGTTACTCGGGACTAGCGGGACGGAATACGCAGTATTTT
CDR3: CASSYSGLAGRNTQYF
size: -
length: 16
J: TRBJ2-3
D: TRBD2
V: TRBV6-2/TRBV6-3

DNA: TGTGCCAGCACCCCCCTCGGGGGTAAGGAGGGCTCCTACGAGCAGTACTTC
CDR3: CASTPLGGKEGSYEQYF
size: -
length: 17
J: TRBJ2-7
D: -
V: TRBV7-9

DNA: TGTGCCAGCAGCCTGACTAGCGCGACAGATACGCAGTATTTT
CDR3: CASSLTSATDTQYF
size: -
length: 14
J: TRBJ2-3
D: -
V: TRBV21-1

DNA: TGTGCCAGCACATACTCCCCGACAGGGCTGTTTGGCTACACCTTC
CDR3: CASTYSPTGLFGYTF
size: -
length: 15
J: TRBJ1-2
D: TRBD1
V: TRBV6-6

DNA: TGTGCCAGCAGCTCCTTCCGGGACAGGGGATCAGAGACCCAGTACTTC
CDR3: CASSSFRDRGSETQYF
size: -
length: 16
J: TRBJ2-5
D: TRBD1
V: TRBV5-5

DNA: TGTGCCAGCAGCGTAGGGGTAGCGGGCAACCCGATGAACACCGGGGAGCTGTTTTTT
CDR3: CASSVGVAGNPMNTGELFF
size: -
length: 19
J: TRBJ2-2
D: TRBD2
V: TRBV9

DNA: TGTGCCAGCAGTTTATCGTCGGCAGGGGGCATGAGTAAAGCTTTCTTT
CDR3: CASSLSSAGGMSKAFF
size: -
length: 16
J: TRBJ1-1
D: TRBD1
V: TRBV27

DNA: TGTGCCAGCAGTACTCAGGGGGCTGGAGGAAACACCATATATTTT
CDR3: CASSTQGAGGNTIYF
size: few
length: 15
J: TRBJ1-3
D: TRBD1
V: TRBV28

DNA: TGTGCCAGCAGCTTCCTAGCGGGGGGACTTTACAATGAGCAGTTCTTC
CDR3: CASSFLAGGLYNEQFF
size: few
length: 16
J: TRBJ2-1
D: TRBD2
V: TRBV11-3

DNA: TGTGCCAGCTCACCGCAGGGGCATACCTACGAGCAGTACTTC
CDR3: CASSPQGHTYEQYF
size: -
length: 14
J: TRBJ2-7
D: -
V: TRBV18

DNA: TGTGCCAGCAGCTCAATGGACACCTTGAACACTGAAGCTTTCTTT
CDR3: CASSSMDTLNTEAFF
size: -
length: 15
J: TRBJ1-1
D: -
V: TRBV7-9

DNA: TGTGCCAGCAGCCAAGAACCTCCGGGCAGGGGGCTTGGAGATACGCAGTATTTT
CDR3: CASSQEPPGRGLGDTQYF
size: -
length: 18
J: TRBJ2-3
D: TRBD1
V: TRBV4-2

DNA: TGTGCCAGCAGCGTTTCCGCAGGGGATAATTCACCCCTCCACTTT
CDR3: CASSVSAGDNSPLHF
size: -
length: 15
J: TRBJ1-6
D: -
V: TRBV9

DNA: TGTGCCAGCAGCCCTCGGGGAGAGCACTATGGCTACACCTTC
CDR3: CASSPRGEHYGYTF
size: once
length: 14
J: TRBJ1-2
D: -
V: TRBV7-2

DNA: TGTGCCAGCAGTGAAGCCCGGAGCTCTGGAAACACCATATATTTT
CDR3: CASSEARSSGNTIYF
size: -
length: 15
J: TRBJ1-3
D: -
V: TRBV2

DNA: TGTGCCAGCAGCCGCCTTGGGGCGACTAATGAAAAACTGTTTTTT
CDR3: CASSRLGATNEKLFF
size: -
length: 15
J: TRBJ1-4
D: -
V: TRBV2

DNA: TGTGCCAGCAGTTTCCTTAATTCACCCCTCCACTTT
CDR3: CASSFLNSPLHF
size: few
length: 12
J: TRBJ1-6
D: -
V: TRBV28

DNA: TGTGCCAGCAGTTCGACAGCTCGCTCTGGGGCCAACGTCCTGACTTTC
CDR3: CASSSTARSGANVLTF
size: -
length: 16
J: TRBJ2-6
D: -
V: TRBV28

DNA: TGTGCCAGCTCACCGAAGGGTAGCGGGGAGACCCAGTACTTC
CDR3: CASSPKGSGETQYF
size: -
length: 14
J: TRBJ2-5
D: TRBD2
V: TRBV18

DNA: TGCGCCAGCAGCCCCCAGGGCCTAAATTCACCCCTCCACTTT
CDR3: CASSPQGLNSPLHF
size: -
length: 14
J: TRBJ1-6
D: -
V: TRBV4-3

DNA: TGCAGCGTGGATAGGACAGGTTGGGGTGGTGATGGCTACACCTTC
CDR3: CSVDRTGWGGDGYTF
size: -
length: 15
J: TRBJ1-2
D: TRBD1
V: TRBV29-1

DNA: TGTGCCAGCAGTGAACATTTGGGTGCGGGCACTGAAGCTTTCTTT
CDR3: CASSEHLGAGTEAFF
size: -
length: 15
J: TRBJ1-1
D: -
V: TRBV21-1

DNA: TGTGCCAGCAGCTTTAGCGGGGGGGGTGCAGATACGCAGTATTTT
CDR3: CASSFSGGGADTQYF
size: few
length: 15
J: TRBJ2-3
D: TRBD2
V: TRBV7-9

DNA: TGTGCCAGCAGCTTAACAGGGGCCAACTCCTACGAGCAGTACTTC
CDR3: CASSLTGANSYEQYF
size: -
length: 15
J: TRBJ2-7
D: -
V: TRBV7-3

DNA: TGCGCCAGCGGGGAACGGACAGGGGTGAATGGCTACACCTTC
CDR3: CASGERTGVNGYTF
size: -
length: 14
J: TRBJ1-2
D: TRBD1
V: TRBV5-1

DNA: TGTGCCAGCAGCTTCCGAGGGGGCCCAAATTCACCCCTCCACTTT
CDR3: CASSFRGGPNSPLHF
size: -
length: 15
J: TRBJ1-6
D: TRBD1
V: TRBV5-4

DNA: TGTGCCAGCAGCAAAGGACTAGCGGGAGAGGGGGGGGAGACCCAGTACTTC
CDR3: CASSKGLAGEGGETQYF
size: -
length: 17
J: TRBJ2-5
D: -
V: TRBV21-1

DNA: TGTGCCAGTAGTACCGGACTAGAGTCGCGCATTCAGTACTTC
CDR3: CASSTGLESRIQYF
size: -
length: 14
J: TRBJ2-4
D: TRBD2
V: TRBV19

DNA: TGTGCCAGCAGCCAAGATGGGAGGGGGACGAACACCGGGGAGCTGTTTTTT
CDR3: CASSQDGRGTNTGELFF
size: once
length: 17
J: TRBJ2-2
D: -
V: TRBV3-1/TRBV3-2

DNA: TGTGCCAGCAGTTCCGACAGGGGCCCTGGGCAGTACTTC
CDR3: CASSSDRGPGQYF
size: -
length: 13
J: TRBJ2-7
D: TRBD1
V: TRBV2

DNA: TGTGCCAGCAGCCTTAGGGGTGGGGGCGGCGAGCAGTACTTC
CDR3: CASSLRGGGGEQYF
size: few
length: 14
J: TRBJ2-7
D: -
V: TRBV9

DNA: TGTGCCAGCAGCGGTGGCCAGGGGGCAGGTAGGGGCAATCAGCCCCAGCATTTT
CDR3: CASSGGQGAGRGNQPQHF
size: -
length: 18
J: TRBJ1-5
D: TRBD1
V: TRBV7-8

DNA: TGTGCCAGCTCACCACAGGGAGCTAACTATGGCTACACCTTC
CDR3: CASSPQGANYGYTF
size: -
length: 14
J: TRBJ1-2
D: -
V: TRBV18

DNA: TGTGCCAGTAGTGGAGGACTGACCTCCTACGAGCAGTACTTC
CDR3: CASSGGLTSYEQYF
size: many
length: 14
J: TRBJ2-7
D: -
V: TRBV19

DNA: TGTGCCAGCTCACCACCGTTGTTGACAGGGGGGAACACTGAAGCTTTCTTT
CDR3: CASSPPLLTGGNTEAFF
size: -
length: 17
J: TRBJ1-1
D: TRBD1
V: TRBV18